This T cell receptor (beta chain) was identified in a study of response to subunit inactivated influenza vaccine. Study outcomes and limitations: Few new T cells, the authors suggested, are recruited by each seasonal influenza vaccination.

TCRdb fed the RT-PCR reads into MiXCR, producing one record per CDR3 protein. The sample lists 530,000 or so distinct CDR3 sequences, about 14% occurring once. This clonotype was recorded many times. What it recognizes is unknown. The V and J ends lost 4 bases and 6 bases respectively, with 16 bases between them. The CDR3 covers 15 residues. The germline CDR1 and CDR2 sequences are KGHSY and FQNENV. The starting material was PBMCs from blood, obtained roughly 12 days after vaccination. The rearrangement uses TRBV16 and TRBJ1-5; D is uncertain. This receptor was obtained from a man in his forties or fifties who received an inactivated influenza vaccine. CDR3 sequence: CASSREWGAGQPQHF. Here the CDR3 DNA reads TGTGCCAGCAGCCGGGAATGGGGTGCGGGTCAGCCCCAGCATTTT.